These 31 T cell receptor beta chains were all obtained from the same sample, sequenced in a study of T cell repertoires in cytomegalovirus infection. These receptors are not linked to any known antigen. MiXCR, run by TCRdb on the reads, gives a single entry per CDR3 protein. The sample lists approximately 1,000,000 distinct CDR3 sequences, 31% occurring once. Sample: cultured CD8+ T cells from PBMCs, taken from culture after CMV antigen stimulation. The receptors here all came from a human donor in good health (CMV status not recorded). Some clones in this sample may be carry-over from other donors' samples.

V and J are TRBV7-9 and TRBJ2-2; D remains unclear. There are 15 residues in the CDR3. Germline lookup yields CDR1 SEHNR and CDR2 FQNEAQ (reference sequence). The germline V and J ends were trimmed by 4 bases and 6 bases, with 15 bases remaining between them. The CDR3 sequence: CASSYKALEAGELFF. CDR3 bases: TGTGCCAGCAGCTATAAAGCCCTCGAGGCCGGGGAGCTGTTTTTT.

This clonotype was seen a few times. The chain joins TRBV5-5 to TRBJ2-1, with D perhaps being TRBD1 or TRBD2 (6 bases each). Trimming left V 2 bases short and J 2 bases short, with 26 bases between. This CDR3 has 20 amino acids. The germline gives CDR1 SGHKS, CDR2 YYEKEE (reference sequence). The CDR3 is CASSLGRGGSRSIPYNEQFF. Here the CDR3 DNA reads TGTGCCAGCAGCTTAGGGCGAGGGGGGTCCAGGTCTATCCCCTACAATGAGCAGTTCTTC.

V gene TRBV6-1 combines with J gene TRBJ1-1; the match to TRBD1 covers 7 bases. CDR1 and CDR2 (germline): MNHNS, SASEGT. This CDR3 spans 17 amino acids. With 6 bases clipped from V and 5 bases from J, the junction kept 18 bases outside the gene matches. The CDR3 reads CASSQQGRGVSRTEAFF. As DNA, the CDR3 is TGTGCCAGCAGCCAACAGGGGCGGGGGGTAAGCAGAACTGAAGCTTTCTTT.

The rearrangement uses TRBV7-9 and TRBJ2-7; no reliable D call. CDR1 SEHNR and CDR2 FQNEAQ come from the germline V gene (reference sequence). Trimming left V 3 bases short and J 2 bases short, with 8 bases between. The CDR3 has 13 amino acids. The CDR3 sequence: CASSLASPYEQYV. CDR3 sequence (DNA): TGTGCCAGCAGCTTGGCCAGTCCCTACGAGCAGTACGTC.

For the CDR3, the DNA is TGTGCCAGCAGTTCGACGATCCCCTACGAGCAGTACGTC. Protein sequence: CASSSTIPYEQYV. The chain links TRBV6-2 or TRBV6-3 to TRBJ2-7; D is unresolved. Trimming left V 4 bases short and J 2 bases short, with 9 bases between. Germline assignment: CDR1 MNHEY and CDR2 SVGEGT. The CDR3 runs 13 residues.

This clonotype was observed a few times. This chain links TRBV4-1 with TRBJ2-7; no clear D gene. Germline CDR1 is MGHRA and CDR2 is YSYEKL. V was pared by 0 bases and J by 4 bases, with 7 bases between. CDR3 length: 13 amino acids. Here the CDR3 reads CASSQETSYEQYF. DNA of the CDR3: TGCGCCAGCAGCCAAGAGACAAGTTACGAGCAGTACTTC.

This clonotype was seen only a few times. The chain employs TRBV7-6 and TRBJ2-5, with D possibly called TRBD1 or TRBD2 (5 bases each). CDR3 size: 14 residues. Trimming cost V 5 bases and J 5 bases, with 15 bases left between them. Per the germline V gene, CDR1 is SGHVS and CDR2 is FNYEAQ. The CDR3 region has the DNA TGTGCCAGCAGCACCCCTAGCAAGGGGGAGACCCAGTACTTC. Protein sequence: CASSTPSKGETQYF.

Points on this clonotype: One end of the junction is discordant with germline, which a read error may explain. The J gene is TRBJ2-1, the V gene TRBV28; TRBD2 matches at 10 bases. This CDR3 is built from 15 residues. Germline CDR1 is MDHEN and CDR2 is SYDVKM. The DNA of the CDR3 is TGTGTCAGCACCCGGGGGACTAGCGTTATCAATGAGCAGTTCTTC. Translating it yields CVSTRGTSVINEQFF.

V usage is TRBV3-1 and J usage is TRBJ1-3; D unresolved. V was pared by 2 bases and J by 4 bases, with 9 bases between. CDR1 and CDR2 from the germline V gene are LGHDT and YNNKEL (reference sequence). CDR3 length equals 14 residues. The CDR3 nucleotides are TGTGCCAGCAGCCAACGGGGAGAAGGAAACACCATATATTTT. Translated, it gives CASSQRGEGNTIYF.

This chain joins TRBV27 and TRBJ1-1, with D unclear. Germline values: CDR1 MNHEY, CDR2 SMNVEV (reference sequence). The V gene lost 1 base and the J gene lost 3 bases, with 6 bases spanning the gap. This CDR3 has 13 residues. The CDR3 DNA reads as TGTGCCAGCAGTTTATATAAGGACACTGAAGCTTTCTTT. Protein product: CASSLYKDTEAFF.

This clonotype was seen more than once but under ten times. The chain has TRBV19 and TRBJ2-1; 8 bases line up with TRBD2. CDR3 length: 17 residues. V shed 0 bases, J shed 4 bases, and the junction held 8 bases outside the gene matches. Per germline, CDR1 LNHDA and CDR2 SQIVND (reference sequence). CDR3 in DNA: TGTGCCAGTAGTATAGATCGGGGGGGGACGTCTTACAATGAGCAGTTCTTC. It translates to CASSIDRGGTSYNEQFF.

This sequence joins TRBV7-8 and TRBJ1-3, with D unresolved. The V and J ends lost 1 base and 14 bases respectively, with 15 bases between them. This CDR3 comprises 13 residues. Germline values: CDR1 SGHVS, CDR2 FQNEAQ. The CDR3 DNA follows: TGTGCCAGCAGCTTAGGAGGTTTCAAGTTATTATATTTT. It encodes CASSLGGFKLLYF.

V and J are TRBV27 and TRBJ2-5; TRBD2 matches 8 bases. J gave up 5 bases and V 6 bases, and 14 bases lay outside the gene matches. Germline CDR1 reads MNHEY; CDR2 reads SMNVEV (reference sequence). The CDR3 contains 16 residues. CDR3 amino acids: CASRSWVSGARETQYF. The CDR3 DNA reads TGTGCCAGCAGGTCGTGGGTTAGCGGGGCCCGGGAGACCCAGTACTTC.

Concerning this clonotype itself: Possible read error: a much larger clone is one base away. This chain links TRBV7-2 with TRBJ2-1, with D possibly TRBD1 on 6 matching bases. CDR3 length equals 16 residues. The V gene's germline CDR1 is SGHTA and CDR2 FQGNSA. With 5 bases removed from V and 9 bases from J, the gap between germline ends came to 23 bases. CDR3: CASSAISGTPDIEQFF. In nucleotides, the CDR3 is TGTGCCAGCAGCGCAATTTCCGGGACACCGGACATTGAGCAGTTCTTC. The full variable domain, with the rest looked up from reference TRBV7-2 and TRBJ2-1, is GAGVSQSPSNKVTEKGKDVELRCDPISGHTALYWYRQSLGQGLEFLIYFQGNSAPDKSGLPSDRFSAERTGGSVSTLTIQRTQQEDSAVYLCASSAISGTPDIEQFFGPGTRLTVL.

This clonotype occurred a few times. The rearrangement uses TRBV12-3 or TRBV12-4 and TRBJ2-1; tentatively, D is TRBD1 or TRBD2 (6 bases each). Trimming removed 2 bases at V and 7 bases at J, with 12 bases between. This CDR3 is 14 amino acids long. CDR3 sequence: CASSLSGAGNEQFF. The CDR3 DNA reads as TGTGCCAGCAGTTTATCGGGGGCTGGGAATGAGCAGTTCTTC.

The genes are TRBV29-1 and TRBJ1-1, with D uncertain. V lost 3 bases, J lost 1 base, and 9 bases lay in between. The CDR3 extends over 13 amino acids. The V gene's germline CDR1 is SQVTM and CDR2 ANQGSEA. CDR3 sequence: CSVDIAPNTEAFF. CDR3 DNA: TGCAGCGTTGACATTGCCCCGAACACTGAAGCTTTCTTT.

The chain employs TRBV7-2 and TRBJ1-5; unclear D gene. Trimming stripped 3 bases from V and 0 bases from J, with 9 bases between. The germline CDR1 and CDR2 sequences are SGHTA and FQGNSA. The CDR3 length is 15 residues. CDR3 bases: TGTGCCAGCAGCTTCAGGCAGCTTAGCAATCAGCCCCAGCATTTT. As protein: CASSFRQLSNQPQHF.

The chain combines TRBV12-3 or TRBV12-4 with TRBJ1-1; tentatively, D is TRBD1 (5 bases). The V gene lost 6 bases and the J gene lost 6 bases, with 11 bases spanning the gap. The CDR3 spans 12 residues. CDR3 protein: CASSQTVPEAFF. CDR3 coding DNA: TGTGCCAGCAGCCAGACAGTTCCTGAAGCTTTCTTT.

This chain uses TRBV11-2 with TRBJ1-1; D remains ambiguous. The V gene's germline CDR1 is SGHAT and CDR2 FQNNGV. V was pared by 8 bases and J by 7 bases, with 20 bases between. The CDR3 extends over 14 amino acids. CDR3 nucleotides: TGTGCCAGCGCCTTCGGGCGGGGTAGGATTGAAGCTTTCTTT. Its translation: CASAFGRGRIEAFF. Variable domain in full (rest from reference TRBV11-2 and TRBJ1-1): EAGVAQSPRYKIIEKRQSVAFWCNPISGHATLYWYQQILGQGPKLLIQFQNNGVVDDSQLPKDRFSAERLKGVDSTLKIQPAKLEDSAVYLCASAFGRGRIEAFFGQGTRLTVV.

This clonotype turned up a few times. This chain joins TRBV6-2 or TRBV6-3 and TRBJ2-1; no reliable D call. The CDR3 is made up of 14 amino acids. CDR1 is MNHEY, CDR2 SVGEGT, per germline. V lost 8 bases to trimming and J lost 7 bases, with 18 bases between them. CDR3 in amino acids: CASEEGLLGNEQFF. The CDR3 DNA sequence: TGTGCCAGCGAGGAAGGCCTCTTGGGGAATGAGCAGTTCTTC.

This sequence joins TRBV19 and TRBJ1-1; 7 positions match TRBD1. CDR1 and CDR2 (germline): LNHDA, SQIVND (reference sequence). CDR3 size: 14 residues. Trimming took 4 bases from V and 4 from J; bases not matched to a gene: 6. In DNA form, the CDR3 reads TGTGCCAGTAGTAACAGGGGTGTGGGCACTGAAGCTTTCTTT. Its protein is CASSNRGVGTEAFF.

This chain links TRBV4-1 with TRBJ2-2; tentative D call: TRBD1 (6 bases). The CDR3 has 15 amino acids. V lost 3 bases, J lost 1 base, and 9 bases lay in between. Germline CDR1 MGHRA, CDR2 YSYEKL. Here the CDR3 reads CASSHRTENTGELFF. The CDR3 region has the DNA TGCGCCAGCAGCCACCGGACAGAGAACACCGGGGAGCTGTTTTTT.

The chain combines TRBV12-3 or TRBV12-4 with TRBJ1-6; possibly TRBD1 for D (6 bases). The CDR3 is 15 residues long. V was cut by 3 bases and J by 12 bases, with 18 bases left in between. The CDR3 loop reads CASSFEQGNRLPLHF. CDR3 in DNA: TGTGCCAGCAGTTTCGAACAGGGAAACCGATTACCCCTCCACTTT.

The chain employs TRBV10-3 and TRBJ2-1; tentatively, D is TRBD2 (6 bases). The CDR3 spans 15 residues. The ends were cut back, 3 bases at V and 4 bases at J, with 13 bases in the middle. Germline loops: CDR1 ENHRY, CDR2 SYGVKD. CDR3 nucleotide sequence: TGTGCCATCAGTGAAACGGGGGAAATATACAATGAGCAGTTCTTC. It yields the protein CAISETGEIYNEQFF.

This clonotype has a handful of counts. This chain joins TRBV3-1 and TRBJ2-1; no definite D call. V gave up 4 bases and J gave up 2 bases, with 12 bases separating them. CDR1 is LGHDT, CDR2 YNNKEL, per germline (reference sequence). The CDR3 covers 15 residues. The CDR3 nucleotides are TGTGCCAGCAGCCGCACAAGAACTACCTACAATGAGCAGTTCTTC. Protein sequence: CASSRTRTTYNEQFF.

This clonotype showed up just a few times. This chain links TRBV10-3 with TRBJ2-6; the match to TRBD1 covers 8 bases. This CDR3 has 23 amino acids. The ends lost 4 bases at V and 0 bases at J; junction bases unmatched: 23. The germline gives CDR1 ENHRY, CDR2 SYGVKD. The CDR3 DNA sequence: TGTGCCATCAGTGTCCGAGCCGTACCCCAGGGGGCTAGCCGTAACTCTGGGGCCAACGTCCTGACTTTC. This codes for CAISVRAVPQGASRNSGANVLTF.

This rearrangement joins TRBV6-1 to TRBJ2-2; 11 positions agree with TRBD1. The germline CDR1 and CDR2 sequences are MNHNS and SASEGT. The CDR3 runs 14 residues. V trimming: 8 bases; J trimming: 3 bases; junction bases outside the gene matches: 2. CDR3 residues: CASWGQGDTGELFF. Here the CDR3 DNA reads TGTGCCAGCTGGGGACAGGGGGACACCGGGGAGCTGTTTTTT.

This clonotype has at least ten counts. The chain links TRBV10-3 to TRBJ2-6; D ambiguous. CDR1 is ENHRY and CDR2 is SYGVKD in the germline V gene. V lost 0 bases and J lost 2, with 8 bases in between. This CDR3 has 16 amino acids. The CDR3 here is CAISESVLAGANVLTF. Written as DNA, the CDR3 is TGTGCCATCAGTGAGTCGGTTTTGGCTGGGGCCAACGTCCTGACTTTC.

The sample holds one count of this clonotype. This chain uses TRBV4-2 with TRBJ2-5; the match to TRBD2 covers 9 bases. The CDR3 has 19 amino acids. V shed 0 bases, J shed 0 bases, and the junction held 11 bases outside the gene matches. Germline V lookup: CDR1 LGHNA, CDR2 YNFKEQ. CDR3 DNA: TGTGCCAGCAGCCAAGATGTTAACGCTGGACTAGCGAACCAAGAGACCCAGTACTTC. Amino acids: CASSQDVNAGLANQETQYF.

This clonotype was seen at least ten times. The chain is built from TRBV6-4 and TRBJ1-1, with 9 positions matching TRBD1. The CDR3 runs to 21 residues. Per germline, CDR1 MRHNA and CDR2 SNTAGT. V shed 5 bases, J shed 5 bases, and the junction held 27 bases outside the gene matches. The CDR3 coding sequence is TGTGCCAGCAGTCCAAACTCGGTACGAATCTTCAACAGGGGGCGATTGACTGAAGCTTTCTTT. Translating it yields CASSPNSVRIFNRGRLTEAFF.

The chain couples TRBV6-6 to TRBJ2-3; tentatively, D is TRBD2 (6 bases). CDR3 length: 13 residues. Germline CDR1 and CDR2: MNHNY and SVGAGI (reference sequence). V gave up 6 bases and J gave up 5 bases, with 12 bases separating them. The CDR3 protein is CASRRDGGDTQYF. CDR3 DNA sequence: TGTGCCAGCAGGCGGGACGGCGGAGATACGCAGTATTTT.